What follows are 25 T cell receptor beta chains derived from one specimen sequenced in a study of blood T cell repertoires in COVID-19. TCRdb's copy holds only in-frame clones and misses some; the assay was immunoSEQ multiplex PCR. The profile shows 100,000 or so clones, about nine tenths of them singletons. Material: peripheral blood. Source of these receptors: a man in his fifties or sixties with acute or convalescent COVID-19.

The chain carries TRBV5-1 and TRBJ2-2, with 13 bases that match TRBD2. J lost 3 bases, V lost 4 bases, and 12 bases had no gene match. The CDR3 spans 19 residues. Germline CDR1 is SGHRS and CDR2 is YFSETQ. In nucleotides, the CDR3 is TGCGCCAGCAGCCCGGGACTAGCGGGATCTGGCGTCGACACCGGGGAGCTGTTTTTT. Residues: CASSPGLAGSGVDTGELFF.

V is TRBV24-1 and J is TRBJ1-5; TRBD1 aligns across 10 bases. The germline CDR1 and CDR2 sequences are KGHDR and SFDVKD. The trim removed 10 bases at V and 1 base at J, leaving 3 bases unmatched. This CDR3 has 14 residues. This chain's CDR3 is CATSTGGSNQPQHF. CDR3 coding DNA: TGTGCCACGTCGACAGGGGGCAGCAATCAGCCCCAGCATTTT.

This chain uses TRBV5-4 with TRBJ1-3; possible D gene TRBD1, 5 bases. Trimming removed 4 bases from V and 0 bases from J, with 14 bases in between. Germline values: CDR1 SGHNT, CDR2 YYREEE (reference sequence). The CDR3 has 16 residues. CDR3 in DNA: TGTGCCAGCAGCGGGGGGACTCCCAGCTCTGGAAACACCATATATTTT. Translated: CASSGGTPSSGNTIYF.

The V gene is TRBV5-4, the J gene TRBJ2-7, with 9 bases lining up with TRBD1. V was pared by 4 bases and J by 2 bases, with 7 bases of the junction left unmatched. The CDR3 spans 15 residues. Germline CDR1 and CDR2: SGHNT and YYREEE (reference sequence). The chain's CDR3 is CASSGQGRETYEQYV. The CDR3 nucleotides are TGTGCCAGCAGCGGACAGGGGAGGGAGACCTACGAGCAGTACGTC.

V gene TRBV7-9 combines with J gene TRBJ2-1; unclear D gene. From germline, CDR1 is SEHNR and CDR2 FQNEAQ (reference sequence). The CDR3 consists of 14 residues. With 0 bases removed from V and 8 bases from J, the gap between germline ends came to 11 bases. This chain's CDR3 is CASSLALGSDEQFF. The CDR3 DNA follows: TGTGCCAGCAGCTTAGCCCTAGGATCGGATGAGCAGTTCTTC.

This clone was seen a single time. The V and J genes are TRBV10-3 and TRBJ2-5; 8 bases align to TRBD1. V shed 5 bases and J 4 bases; nucleotides not matched to a gene: 3. The CDR3 is made up of 13 amino acids. Per the germline V gene, CDR1 is ENHRY and CDR2 is SYGVKD. This CDR3 is CAISPGGGETQYF. CDR3 nucleotide sequence: TGTGCCATCAGTCCAGGGGGCGGAGAGACCCAGTACTTC.

This clone was observed a single time. The chain uses TRBV5-1 and TRBJ2-7; a possible D gene is TRBD1 (5 bases). Germline CDR1 reads SGHRS; CDR2 reads YFSETQ. The length of the CDR3 is 14 residues. The V end lost 4 bases, the J end lost 7 bases, and 18 bases lay between the germline ends. The CDR3 coding sequence is TGCGCCAGCAGCGCACAGGCAAATACCGGGGAGCAGTACTTC. It codes for CASSAQANTGEQYF. Filled out from reference TRBV5-1 and TRBJ2-7, the complete variable domain reads KAGVTQTPRYLIKTRGQQVTLSCSPISGHRSVSWYQQTPGQGLQFLFEYFSETQRNKGNFPGRFSGRQFSNSRSEMNVSTLELGDSALYLCASSAQANTGEQYFGPGTRLTVT.

This clone was picked up one time. V usage is TRBV10-3 and J usage is TRBJ1-2, with 11 bases identical to TRBD1. CDR3 length: 16 amino acids. Germline assignment: CDR1 ENHRY and CDR2 SYGVKD. Unmatched junction bases numbered 5, after V lost 3 bases and J lost 2 bases. In DNA, the CDR3 is TGTGCCATCAGTGATCGCGGGGACAGGGGGAACTATGGCTACACCTTC. This codes for CAISDRGDRGNYGYTF.

This CDR3 reads CSASRASGTYEQYF. CDR3 nucleotides: TGCAGTGCCAGTAGGGCTAGCGGAACCTACGAGCAGTACTTC. This chain links TRBV20-1 with TRBJ2-7, with 7 bases that match TRBD2. V lost 6 bases, J lost 2 bases, and 10 bases stayed unmatched. Per germline, CDR1 DFQATT and CDR2 SNEGSKA (reference sequence). This CDR3 spans 14 amino acids.

V and J are TRBV21-1 and TRBJ2-1; the D call TRBD1 from the table was never checked on the DNA. TRBV21-1 is termed a pseudogene. This CDR3 contains 17 residues. CDR3 region: CASSKARGVISYNEQFF. The CDR3 region has the DNA TGTGCCAGCAGCAAAGCCAGGGGAGTTATCTCCTACAATGAGCAGTTCTTC.

The rearrangement joins TRBV7-9 to TRBJ2-5; TRBD1 matches 9 bases. Trimming at V came to 5 bases and at J to 4 bases, leaving 11 bases not matched to a gene. CDR3 length equals 16 residues. In germline, CDR1 is SEHNR, CDR2 FQNEAQ (reference sequence). The CDR3 coding sequence is TGTGCCAGCAGCCCTCAGGGAGGGACAGGGTTAGAGACCCAGTACTTC. Amino acid sequence: CASSPQGGTGLETQYF.

This sequence joins TRBV7-9 and TRBJ1-3; D perhaps matches TRBD1 (6 bases). This CDR3 comprises 16 residues. V was cut by 5 bases and J by 4 bases, with 18 bases left in between. Germline loops: CDR1 SEHNR, CDR2 FQNEAQ (reference sequence). The CDR3: CASSPNLGGEGNTIYF. In DNA, the CDR3 is TGTGCCAGCAGCCCAAATCTAGGGGGAGAAGGAAACACCATATATTTT.

This clone was seen just once. The chain links TRBV20-1 to TRBJ2-5, with 8 bases identical to TRBD1. Germline V CDR1 and CDR2: DFQATT, SNEGSKA (reference sequence). This CDR3 has 15 amino acids. J gave up 4 bases and V 3 bases, and 10 bases lay outside the gene matches. The chain's CDR3 is CSASDRRGQSETQYF. The CDR3 nucleotides read TGCAGTGCTAGTGATCGCAGGGGGCAATCAGAGACCCAGTACTTC.

The sample holds one count of this clone. The chain has TRBV29-1 and TRBJ2-1, with TRBD2 identical over 15 bases. Germline V gene lookup returns CDR1 SQVTM and CDR2 ANQGSEA. This CDR3 has 17 amino acids. Losses at the gene ends were 6 bases for V and 1 base for J; bases not matched to a gene: 7. Here the CDR3 DNA reads TGCAGCGTCGCCGGACTAGCGGGAGGGCAGTCCTACAATGAGCAGTTCTTC. Translation gives CSVAGLAGGQSYNEQFF.

The chain recombines TRBV11-2 with TRBJ1-1, with a tentative D call TRBD1 (6 bases). The length of the CDR3 is 14 residues. V lost 4 bases to trimming and J lost 5 bases, with 14 bases between them. The germline V gene has CDR1 SGHAT and CDR2 FQNNGV. The CDR3 nucleotides read TGTGCCAGCAGCTGGGGGGGGGCACGGACTGAAGCTTTCTTT. The encoded protein is CASSWGGARTEAFF.

The chain carries TRBV30 and TRBJ2-3, with 7 bases matching TRBD1. Unmatched junction bases numbered 4, after V lost 0 bases and J lost 10 bases. This CDR3 has 12 amino acids. Germline V CDR1 and CDR2: GTSNPN, SVGIG (reference sequence). The CDR3 DNA is TGTGCCTGGAGTGTACGAGGGGGCGCGCAGTATTTT. Its protein product is CAWSVRGGAQYF.

The chain uses TRBV19 and TRBJ2-2, with TRBD2 matching 11 bases. The germline V gene has CDR1 LNHDA and CDR2 SQIVND (reference sequence). After removal of 7 bases from V and 0 bases from J, the junction contained 13 bases not matched to a gene. The CDR3 contains 19 residues. The CDR3 region is CASIPKASGRNPNTGELFF. The CDR3 DNA follows: TGTGCCAGTATTCCTAAGGCTAGCGGGAGGAACCCGAACACCGGGGAGCTGTTTTTT.

The chain links TRBV27 to TRBJ1-3; tentative D call: TRBD1 (5 bases). The CDR3 loop spans 17 amino acids. The V gene's germline CDR1 is MNHEY and CDR2 SMNVEV (reference sequence). V was cut by 6 bases and J by 1 base, with 19 bases left in between. This CDR3 reads CASSPVGGSTSGNTIYF. For the CDR3, the DNA is TGTGCCAGCAGCCCTGTGGGGGGGTCTACTTCTGGAAACACCATATATTTT.

This chain connects TRBV30 to TRBJ2-5; tentative D call: TRBD1 (5 bases). This CDR3 has 13 residues. Looked up from germline, CDR1 is GTSNPN and CDR2 is SVGIG (reference sequence). V lost 1 base to trimming and J lost 3 bases, with 9 bases between them. The chain's CDR3 is CAWSGGLKETQYF. Here the CDR3 DNA reads TGTGCCTGGAGTGGGGGCCTAAAAGAGACCCAGTACTTC.

This rearrangement joins TRBV7-2 to TRBJ2-5; TRBD2 might be the D (5 bases). V was cut by 3 bases and J by 5 bases, with 16 bases left in between. Germline loops: CDR1 SGHTA, CDR2 FQGNSA. The CDR3 contains 15 residues. The CDR3 region has the DNA TGTGCCAGCAGCTTGGGGTGGAGGCCAGGCGAGACCCAGTACTTC. It specifies CASSLGWRPGETQYF.

This chain connects TRBV6-1 to TRBJ2-2, with 7 nucleotides matching TRBD2. V lost 1 base, J lost 5 bases, and 10 bases stayed unmatched. The CDR3 has 17 amino acids. CDR1 and CDR2 from the germline V gene are MNHNS and SASEGT. The CDR3 protein is CASSEVLGGSGTGELFF. The DNA of the CDR3 is TGTGCCAGCAGTGAAGTATTGGGCGGGAGTGGAACCGGGGAGCTGTTTTTT.

The V gene is TRBV5-4, the J gene TRBJ2-2, with 10 positions matching TRBD2. CDR3 length equals 16 residues. CDR1 SGHNT and CDR2 YYREEE come from the germline V gene (reference sequence). J gave up 8 bases and V 0 bases, and 7 bases lay outside the gene matches. The CDR3 reads CASSLASGRARGELFF. The CDR3 DNA sequence: TGTGCCAGCAGCTTGGCCAGCGGGAGGGCCCGAGGGGAGCTGTTTTTT.

The chain recombines TRBV6-5 with TRBJ2-2, with D tentatively TRBD2 (5 bases). The germline V and J ends were trimmed by 8 bases and 4 bases, with 14 bases remaining between them. Germline V gene data show CDR1 as MNHEY and CDR2 as SVGAGI. This CDR3 contains 14 residues. CDR3 nucleotides: TGTGCCAGCTCTTGGGAGACAATCACCGGGGAGCTGTTTTTT. Translating it yields CASSWETITGELFF.

The chain joins TRBV5-1 to TRBJ1-3; D perhaps matches TRBD1 (6 bases). V was pared by 0 bases and J by 0 bases, with 13 bases between. CDR1 SGHRS and CDR2 YFSETQ come from the germline V gene. The CDR3 is 17 residues long. CDR3 amino acids: CASSLARGSLSGNTIYF. The CDR3 region has the DNA TGCGCCAGCAGCTTGGCCAGGGGAAGCCTCTCTGGAAACACCATATATTTT.

Only one count was recorded for this clone. The CDR3 DNA reads TGTGCCACCAGGGGATTACAGGGTACTGAAGCTTTCTTT. Translation: CATRGLQGTEAFF. The chain recombines TRBV24-1 with TRBJ1-1; possibly TRBD1 for D (6 bases). The V and J ends lost 7 bases and 5 bases respectively, with 13 bases between them. This CDR3 spans 13 amino acids. Germline V CDR1 and CDR2: KGHDR, SFDVKD.